These T cell receptor beta chains were read from a single sample in a study of blood T cell repertoires in COVID-19. The data were produced by immunoSEQ multiplex PCR, yet TCRdb's version contains in-frame clones alone and is incomplete. This sample has under 80,000 clones; about nine tenths occur once, and the top ten carry just under 4.5%. Source material: peripheral blood. The receptors originated from a man in his fifties with active COVID-19. Each CDR3 is given with its conserved first and last residue. D genes are given only for firm matches. Expanded clones are given a class, and other clones once, few, many or no size at all.

-	TRBV30	TRBJ2-7	-	CAWRAYGSSYEQYF	TGTGCCTGGAGGGCTTATGGCAGCTCCTACGAGCAGTACTTC
-	TRBV4-3	TRBJ1-4	-	CASSQDLTDEKLFF	TGCGCCAGCAGCCAAGACTTAACGGATGAAAAACTGTTTTTT
TRBD1	TRBV24-1	TRBJ2-7	few	CATSDGGQGGYEQYF	TGTGCCACCAGTGATGGGGGACAGGGGGGGTACGAGCAGTACTTC
-	TRBV4-1	TRBJ1-3	-	CASSQDSRGPGNTIYF	TGCGCCAGCAGCCAAGATTCGCGGGGGCCTGGAAACACCATATATTTT
-	TRBV3-1/TRBV3-2	TRBJ2-7	-	CASSPSWGDSYEQYF	TGTGCCAGCAGCCCTTCGTGGGGCGATTCCTACGAGCAGTACTTC
-	TRBV30	TRBJ1-1	-	CAWRREGGRPEAFF	TGTGCCTGGAGACGGGAGGGCGGGCGTCCTGAAGCTTTCTTT
-	TRBV28	TRBJ2-1	-	CASTSPGFNLNNEQFF	TGTGCCAGCACAAGCCCAGGGTTCAACTTAAACAATGAGCAGTTCTTC
-	TRBV24-1	TRBJ2-2	-	CATSDSYRTHDDTGELFF	TGTGCCACCAGTGATAGTTATCGGACACACGACGACACCGGGGAGCTGTTTTTT
-	TRBV30	TRBJ1-2	-	CAWSVEVGYTF	TGTGCCTGGAGTGTGGAGGTTGGCTACACCTTC
-	TRBV11-2	TRBJ2-5	-	CASSPQNQETQYF	TGTGCCAGCAGCCCCCAGAACCAAGAGACCCAGTACTTC
TRBD1	TRBV5-1	TRBJ2-3	-	CASRTGQGKSDTQYF	TGCGCCAGCAGAACGGGACAGGGGAAGTCAGATACGCAGTATTTT
TRBD1	TRBV4-1	TRBJ2-2	-	CASSPRTGPNTGELFF	TGCGCCAGCAGCCCCCGGACAGGGCCTAACACCGGGGAGCTGTTTTTT
-	TRBV6-2/TRBV6-3	TRBJ1-4	-	CASSYGGRANEKLFF	TGTGCCAGCAGTTACGGCGGCAGGGCTAATGAAAAACTGTTTTTT
TRBD1	TRBV29-1	TRBJ2-7	-	CSVRRGRGQTAGEQYF	TGCAGCGTCAGGAGGGGCAGGGGGCAAACCGCCGGCGAGCAGTACTTC
TRBD2	TRBV24-1	TRBJ2-5	-	CATSVGSGGAKTQYF	TGTGCCACCAGTGTGGGTAGCGGGGGGGCTAAGACCCAGTACTTC
TRBD1	TRBV6-5	TRBJ1-2	-	CASSSDRAYGYTF	TGTGCCAGCAGTTCGGACAGGGCGTATGGCTACACCTTC
-	TRBV28	TRBJ1-1	few	CASSPPTQGTNTEAFF	TGTGCCAGCAGTCCACCTACGCAGGGTACGAACACTGAAGCTTTCTTT
-	TRBV6-5	TRBJ2-2	-	CASRFRGNTGELFF	TGTGCCAGCAGATTCCGCGGGAACACCGGGGAGCTGTTTTTT
TRBD2	TRBV19	TRBJ2-5	once	CASSPLLAGGGETQYF	TGTGCCAGTAGTCCCCTTCTAGCGGGAGGGGGAGAGACCCAGTACTTC
TRBD1	TRBV29-1	TRBJ1-1	-	CSVADRGQRRAEAFF	TGCAGCGTTGCGGACAGGGGGCAGAGGAGGGCTGAAGCTTTCTTT
-	TRBV4-3	TRBJ2-5	-	CASSQDVARQETQYF	TGCGCCAGCAGCCAAGATGTAGCGCGGCAAGAGACCCAGTACTTC
TRBD1	TRBV27	TRBJ2-3	-	CASSSPGQGGTDTQYF	TGTGCCAGCAGTTCACCAGGACAGGGTGGGACAGATACGCAGTATTTT
TRBD2	TRBV7-9	TRBJ2-7	-	CASSRGGSVREQYF	TGTGCCAGCAGCCGTGGCGGGAGCGTGCGCGAGCAGTACTTC
-	TRBV7-2	TRBJ1-2	-	CASSLAIRKGDGYTF	TGTGCCAGCAGCTTAGCCATCCGGAAGGGGGATGGCTACACCTTC
-	TRBV2	TRBJ1-1	-	CASSERGRAAGGEAFF	TGTGCCAGCAGTGAAAGGGGAAGGGCCGCGGGGGGTGAAGCTTTCTTT
TRBD1	TRBV12-3/TRBV12-4	TRBJ1-2	few	CASRKTGVGGYTF	TGTGCCAGCAGGAAGACAGGGGTGGGTGGCTACACCTTC
TRBD2	TRBV3-1/TRBV3-2	TRBJ2-7	-	CASSQAKWTSRSHEQYF	TGTGCCAGCAGCCAGGCGAAGTGGACTAGCCGCTCTCACGAGCAGTACTTC
TRBD1	TRBV28	TRBJ1-1	once	CASSFYRGFEAFF	TGTGCCAGCAGTTTCTACAGGGGCTTTGAAGCTTTCTTT
-	TRBV7-9	TRBJ2-3	-	CASSLAGSGTDTQYF	TGTGCCAGCAGCTTAGCCGGGAGTGGAACAGATACGCAGTATTTT
TRBD2	TRBV11-2	TRBJ2-1	-	CASSLGPRRGGLEQFF	TGTGCCAGCAGCTTAGGCCCCCGGCGGGGGGGCCTTGAGCAGTTCTTC
TRBD2	TRBV14	TRBJ2-5	-	CASSQALAGGGRWETQYF	TGTGCCAGCAGCCAAGCGCTAGCGGGGGGGGGTCGGTGGGAGACCCAGTACTTC
TRBD1	TRBV5-8	TRBJ1-4	-	CASSPGQPNEKLFF	TGTGCCAGCAGCCCGGGACAGCCTAATGAAAAACTGTTTTTT
-	TRBV11-2	TRBJ2-2	few	CASSRRGNTGELFF	TGTGCCAGCAGCCGTAGGGGGAACACCGGGGAGCTGTTTTTT
-	TRBV7-8	TRBJ1-1	-	CASSLRGTEAFF	TGTGCCAGCAGCTTACGCGGCACTGAAGCTTTCTTT
-	TRBV6-6	TRBJ2-7	few	CASRLEDSYEQYF	TGTGCCAGCAGGCTGGAGGACTCCTACGAGCAGTACTTC
TRBD1	TRBV28	TRBJ1-5	-	CASSSTGTGGSGSNQPQHF	TGTGCCAGCAGTTCAACCGGGACAGGGGGGTCCGGTAGCAATCAGCCCCAGCATTTT
TRBD2	TRBV2	TRBJ2-1	-	CASKGLASYNEQFF	TGTGCCAGCAAGGGACTAGCTTCCTACAATGAGCAGTTCTTC
TRBD1	TRBV7-2	TRBJ1-2	-	CASSSRQGINGYTF	TGTGCCAGCAGCTCAAGACAGGGAATTAATGGCTACACCTTC
-	TRBV12-3/TRBV12-4	TRBJ1-5	-	CASSSDSYQPQHF	TGTGCCAGCAGTTCGGACTCCTATCAGCCCCAGCATTTT
-	TRBV19	TRBJ2-2	-	CASSIATDTGELFF	TGTGCCAGTAGTATTGCCACAGACACCGGGGAGCTGTTTTTT
-	TRBV5-1	TRBJ2-1	-	CASNPNGYNEQFF	TGCGCCAGCAACCCCAACGGGTACAATGAGCAGTTCTTC
-	TRBV5-1	TRBJ2-6	-	CASRRGMGLAGANVLTF	TGCGCCAGCAGGCGCGGAATGGGGCTAGCTGGGGCCAACGTCCTGACTTTC
TRBD2	TRBV6-2/TRBV6-3	TRBJ2-7	-	CASSYIAGGPLYEQYF	TGTGCCAGCAGTTACATAGCGGGAGGCCCCCTCTACGAGCAGTACTTC
TRBD1	TRBV2	TRBJ2-2	-	CASSQTGFAGELFF	TGTGCCAGCAGTCAGACAGGGTTCGCCGGGGAGCTGTTTTTT